This TCR beta chain stems from a study of control samples from healthy donors and cancer patients. Some clones are missing from TCRdb's copy, which holds only in-frame ones; the method was immunoSEQ multiplex PCR. Among roughly 170,000 clones listed, 90% to 95% were seen once. V lost 6 bases and J lost 7, with 18 bases in between. The CDR3 has 14 amino acids. CDR1 is SNHLY, CDR2 FYNNEI, per germline. This chain links TRBV2 with TRBJ2-5; possible D gene TRBD2, 5 bases. The TCR sequence derives from a woman aged 18-29 years in good health. Sequencing input: blood. Written as DNA, the CDR3 is TGTGCCAGCAGCCGGGATTTCATGCAGGTGACCCAGTACTTC. Translating it yields CASSRDFMQVTQYF.